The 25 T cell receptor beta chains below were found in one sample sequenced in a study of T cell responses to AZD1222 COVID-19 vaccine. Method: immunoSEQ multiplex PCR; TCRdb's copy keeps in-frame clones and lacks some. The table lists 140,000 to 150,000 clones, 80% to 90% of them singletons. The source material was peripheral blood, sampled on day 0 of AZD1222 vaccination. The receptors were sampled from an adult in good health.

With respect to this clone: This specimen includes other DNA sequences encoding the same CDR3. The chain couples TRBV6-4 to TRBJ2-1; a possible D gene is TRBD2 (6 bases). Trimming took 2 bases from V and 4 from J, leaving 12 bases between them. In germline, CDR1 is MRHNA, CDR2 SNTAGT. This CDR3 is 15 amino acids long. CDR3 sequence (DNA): TGTGCCAGCAGTGACGGGGCGGGAAGTTACAATGAGCAGTTCTTC. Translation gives CASSDGAGSYNEQFF.

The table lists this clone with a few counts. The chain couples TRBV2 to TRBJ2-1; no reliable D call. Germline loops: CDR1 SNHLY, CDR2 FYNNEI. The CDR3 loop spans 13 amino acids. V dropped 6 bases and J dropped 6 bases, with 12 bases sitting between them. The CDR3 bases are TGTGCCAGCAGACCGGCAGCTACCAATGAGCAGTTCTTC. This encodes CASRPAATNEQFF.

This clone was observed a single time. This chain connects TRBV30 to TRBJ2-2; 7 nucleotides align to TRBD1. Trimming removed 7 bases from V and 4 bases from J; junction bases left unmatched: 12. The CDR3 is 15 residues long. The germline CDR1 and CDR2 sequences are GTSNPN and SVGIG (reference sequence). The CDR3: CASSGGVVATGELFF. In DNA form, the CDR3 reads TGTGCCTCCTCAGGGGGTGTAGTGGCCACCGGGGAGCTGTTTTTT.

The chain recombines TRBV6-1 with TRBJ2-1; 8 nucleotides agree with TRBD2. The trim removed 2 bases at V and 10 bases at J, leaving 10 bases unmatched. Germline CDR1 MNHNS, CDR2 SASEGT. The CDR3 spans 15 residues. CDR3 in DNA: TGTGCCAGCAGTGAACCAGGACTAGCCCCCTACGAGCAGTTCTTC. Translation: CASSEPGLAPYEQFF.

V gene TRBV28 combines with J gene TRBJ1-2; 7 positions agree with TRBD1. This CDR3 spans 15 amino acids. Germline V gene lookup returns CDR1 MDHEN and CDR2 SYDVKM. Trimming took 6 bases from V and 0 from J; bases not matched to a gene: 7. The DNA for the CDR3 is TGTGCCAGCAGCCCTTCAGACAGGGCTAACTATGGCTACACCTTC. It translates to CASSPSDRANYGYTF.

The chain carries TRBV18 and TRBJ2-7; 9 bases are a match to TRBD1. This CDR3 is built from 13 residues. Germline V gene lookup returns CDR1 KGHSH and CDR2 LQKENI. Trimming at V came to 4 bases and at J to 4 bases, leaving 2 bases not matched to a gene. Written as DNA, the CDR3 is TGTGCCAGCTCACTAGGGACAGGGTACGAGCAGTACTTC. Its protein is CASSLGTGYEQYF.

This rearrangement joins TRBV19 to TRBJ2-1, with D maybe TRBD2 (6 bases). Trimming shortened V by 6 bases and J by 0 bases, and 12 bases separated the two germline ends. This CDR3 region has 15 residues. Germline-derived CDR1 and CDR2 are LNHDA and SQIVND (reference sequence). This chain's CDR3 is CASRRQRASYNEQFF. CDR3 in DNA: TGTGCCAGTAGGCGGCAGCGGGCCTCCTACAATGAGCAGTTCTTC.

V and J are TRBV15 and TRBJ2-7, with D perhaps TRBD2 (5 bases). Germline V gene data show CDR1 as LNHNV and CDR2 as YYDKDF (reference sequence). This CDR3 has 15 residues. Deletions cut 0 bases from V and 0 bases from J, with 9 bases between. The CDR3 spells CATSREVGSSYEQYF. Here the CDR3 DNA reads TGTGCCACCAGCAGAGAAGTAGGGAGCTCCTACGAGCAGTACTTC. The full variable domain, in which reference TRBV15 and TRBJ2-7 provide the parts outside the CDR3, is DAMVIQNPRYQVTQFGKPVTLSCSQTLNHNVMYWYQQKSSQAPKLLFHYYDKDFNNEADTPDNFQSRRPNTSFCFLDIRSPGLGDTAMYLCATSREVGSSYEQYFGPGTRLTVT.

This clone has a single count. Here the CDR3 reads CASSGNHGTSYEQYF. The CDR3, as DNA: TGTGCCAGCAGTGGCAACCACGGGACCTCCTACGAGCAGTACTTC. V is TRBV25-1 and J is TRBJ2-7, with D perhaps given as TRBD1 or TRBD2 (5 bases each). Germline V lookup: CDR1 MGHDK, CDR2 SYGVNS. The CDR3 consists of 15 residues. V was clipped by 4 bases and J by 0 bases, with 13 bases between them.

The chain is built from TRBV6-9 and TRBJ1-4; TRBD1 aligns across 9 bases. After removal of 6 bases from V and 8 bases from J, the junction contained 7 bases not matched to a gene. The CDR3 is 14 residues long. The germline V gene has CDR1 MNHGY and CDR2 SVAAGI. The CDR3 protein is CASSRDRVYEKLFF. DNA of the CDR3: TGTGCCAGCAGCCGGGACAGGGTTTACGAAAAACTGTTTTTT.

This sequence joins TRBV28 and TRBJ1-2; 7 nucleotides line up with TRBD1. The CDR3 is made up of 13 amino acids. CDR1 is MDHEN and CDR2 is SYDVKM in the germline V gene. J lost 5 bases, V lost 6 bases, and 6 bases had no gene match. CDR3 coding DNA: TGTGCCAGCAGGGTACAGGGGACATATGGCTACACCTTC. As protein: CASRVQGTYGYTF.

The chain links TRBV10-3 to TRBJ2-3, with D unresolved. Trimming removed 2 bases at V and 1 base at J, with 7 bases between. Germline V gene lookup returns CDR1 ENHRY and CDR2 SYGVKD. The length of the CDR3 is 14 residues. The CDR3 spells CAISEMWGTDTQYF. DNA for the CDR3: TGTGCCATCAGTGAGATGTGGGGCACAGATACGCAGTATTTT.

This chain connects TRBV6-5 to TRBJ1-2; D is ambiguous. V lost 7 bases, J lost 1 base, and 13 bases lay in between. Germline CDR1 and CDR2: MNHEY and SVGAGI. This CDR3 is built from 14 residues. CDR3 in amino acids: CASTGGNSNYGYTF. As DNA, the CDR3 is TGTGCCAGCACAGGAGGCAACAGTAACTATGGCTACACCTTC.

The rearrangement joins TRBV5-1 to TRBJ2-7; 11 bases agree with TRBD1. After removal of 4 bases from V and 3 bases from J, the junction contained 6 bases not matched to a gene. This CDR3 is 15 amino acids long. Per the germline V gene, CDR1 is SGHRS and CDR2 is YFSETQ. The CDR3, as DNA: TGCGCCAGCAGCACCTCCGGGACAGGGGGCTACGAGCAGTACTTC. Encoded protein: CASSTSGTGGYEQYF.

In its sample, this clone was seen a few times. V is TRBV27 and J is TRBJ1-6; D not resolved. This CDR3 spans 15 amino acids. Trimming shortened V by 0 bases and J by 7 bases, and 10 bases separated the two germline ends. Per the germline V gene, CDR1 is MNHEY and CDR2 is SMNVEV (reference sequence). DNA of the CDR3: TGTGCCAGCAGTTTATCAAAGACTGGGAATTCACCCCTCCACTTT. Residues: CASSLSKTGNSPLHF.

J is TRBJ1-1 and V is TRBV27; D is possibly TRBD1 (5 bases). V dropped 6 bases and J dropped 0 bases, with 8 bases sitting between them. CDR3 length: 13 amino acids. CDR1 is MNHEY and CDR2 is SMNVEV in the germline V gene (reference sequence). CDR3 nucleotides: TGTGCCAGCAGGACAGATTTGAACACTGAAGCTTTCTTT. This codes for CASRTDLNTEAFF.

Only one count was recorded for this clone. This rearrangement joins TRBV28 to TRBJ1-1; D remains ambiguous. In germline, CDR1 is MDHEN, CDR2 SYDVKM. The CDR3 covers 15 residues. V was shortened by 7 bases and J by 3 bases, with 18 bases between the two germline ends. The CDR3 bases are TGTGCCAGCACCTTAGGGTTGGGAGCCCACACTGAAGCTTTCTTT. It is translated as CASTLGLGAHTEAFF. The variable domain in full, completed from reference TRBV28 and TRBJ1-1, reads DVKVTQSSRYLVKRTGEKVFLECVQDMDHENMFWYRQDPGLGLRLIYFSYDVKMKEKGDIPEGYSVSREKKERFSLILESASTNQTSMYLCASTLGLGAHTEAFFGQGTRLTVV.

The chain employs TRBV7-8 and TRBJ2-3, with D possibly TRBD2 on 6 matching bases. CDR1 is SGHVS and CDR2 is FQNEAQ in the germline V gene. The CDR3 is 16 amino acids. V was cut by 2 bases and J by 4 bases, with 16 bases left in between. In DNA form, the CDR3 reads TGTGCCAGCAGCTTAACAGGACTAAGTAGGGCAGATACGCAGTATTTT. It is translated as CASSLTGLSRADTQYF.

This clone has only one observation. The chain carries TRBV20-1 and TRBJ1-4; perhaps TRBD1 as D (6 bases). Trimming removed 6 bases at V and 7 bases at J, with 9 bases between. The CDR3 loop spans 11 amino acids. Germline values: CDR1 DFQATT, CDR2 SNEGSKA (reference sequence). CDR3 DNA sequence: TGCAGTGCAGAGGACAGTGAAAAACTGTTTTTT. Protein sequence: CSAEDSEKLFF.

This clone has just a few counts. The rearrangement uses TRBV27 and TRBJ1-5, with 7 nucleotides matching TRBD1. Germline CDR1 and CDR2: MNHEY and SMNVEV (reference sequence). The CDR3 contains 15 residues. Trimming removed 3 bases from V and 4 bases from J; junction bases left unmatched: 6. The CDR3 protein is CASSFKGAANQPQHF. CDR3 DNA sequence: TGTGCCAGCAGTTTCAAGGGGGCCGCTAATCAGCCCCAGCATTTT.

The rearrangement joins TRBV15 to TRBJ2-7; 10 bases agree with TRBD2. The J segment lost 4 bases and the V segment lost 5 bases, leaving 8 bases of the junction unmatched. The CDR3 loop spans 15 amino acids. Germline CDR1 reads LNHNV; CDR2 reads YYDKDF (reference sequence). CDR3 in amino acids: CATSASSGRRYEQYF. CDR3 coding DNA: TGTGCCACCAGCGCAAGTAGCGGGAGGAGATACGAGCAGTACTTC.

CDR3 bases: TGTGCCAGCAGCCAAGGTACAGGGAGGGTCATCCAAGAGACCCAGTACTTC. Its translation: CASSQGTGRVIQETQYF. This chain uses TRBV3-1 (or the pseudogene TRBV3-2) with TRBJ2-5; the D gene is possibly TRBD2 (7 bases). Germline assignment: CDR1 LGHDT and CDR2 YNNKEL (reference sequence). V lost 1 base to trimming and J lost 1 base, with 16 bases between them. There are 17 residues in the CDR3.

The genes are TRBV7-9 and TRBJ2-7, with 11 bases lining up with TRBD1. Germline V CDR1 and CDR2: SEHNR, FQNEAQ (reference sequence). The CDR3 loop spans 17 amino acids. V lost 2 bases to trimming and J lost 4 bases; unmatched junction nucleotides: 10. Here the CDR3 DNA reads TGTGCCAGCAGCTTACCCACCCGGACAGGGGGCGGGTACGAGCAGTACTTC. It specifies CASSLPTRTGGGYEQYF.

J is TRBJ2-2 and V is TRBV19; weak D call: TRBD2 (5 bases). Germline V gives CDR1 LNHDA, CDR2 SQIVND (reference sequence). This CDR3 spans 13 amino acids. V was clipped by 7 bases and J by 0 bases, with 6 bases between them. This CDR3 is CASTLANTGELFF. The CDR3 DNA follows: TGTGCCAGTACACTAGCGAACACCGGGGAGCTGTTTTTT.

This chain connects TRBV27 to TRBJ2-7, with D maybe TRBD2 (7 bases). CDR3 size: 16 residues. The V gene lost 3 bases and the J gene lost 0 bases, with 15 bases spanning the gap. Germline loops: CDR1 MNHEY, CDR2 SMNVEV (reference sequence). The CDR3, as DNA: TGTGCCAGCAGTTTTAAGGGGGGAGGGACCTCCTACGAGCAGTACTTC. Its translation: CASSFKGGGTSYEQYF.